Shown below are 23 T cell receptor beta chains from a single sample sequenced in a study of blood T cells in healthy people across ages. A second PCR of about 6 to 11 cycles used a sample-barcoded 5' primer and a J-beta primer mix. A single record per CDR3 protein comes from TCRdb applying MiXCR to the 5' RACE reads. The table lists approximately 770,000 distinct CDR3 sequences, over 45% of them singletons. The sequenced material came from blood. All receptors come from a man aged 25-40 years in good health.

In DNA, the CDR3 is TGTGCCAGCACCCGCGGACAGGATCCTGAAGCTTTCTTT. Protein product: CASTRGQDPEAFF. V usage is TRBV11-2 and J usage is TRBJ1-1; 7 bases are shared with TRBD1. V shed 7 bases, J shed 6 bases, and the junction held 8 bases outside the gene matches. The CDR3 length is 13 residues. CDR1 is SGHAT, CDR2 FQNNGV, per germline.

The chain joins TRBV7-2 to TRBJ2-3, with 9 bases that match TRBD2. The CDR3 runs 15 residues. Germline assignment: CDR1 SGHTA and CDR2 FQGNSA. V was pared by 0 bases and J by 11 bases, with 9 bases of the junction left unmatched. CDR3 sequence reads: CASSLANHGGGGQYF. In DNA form, the CDR3 reads TGTGCCAGCAGCTTAGCCAATCATGGCGGGGGGGGGCAGTATTTT. Variable domain in full (rest from reference TRBV7-2 and TRBJ2-3): GAGVSQSPSNKVTEKGKDVELRCDPISGHTALYWYRQSLGQGLEFLIYFQGNSAPDKSGLPSDRFSAERTGGSVSTLTIQRTQQEDSAVYLCASSLANHGGGGQYFGPGTRLTVL.

V is TRBV10-3 and J is TRBJ2-1; 10 bases are a match to TRBD2. CDR3 length: 22 residues. V lost 0 bases, J lost 4 bases, and 21 bases stayed unmatched. CDR1 and CDR2 from the germline V gene are ENHRY and SYGVKD. The CDR3 loop reads CAISESDTGTPLAGVGYNEQFF. Written as DNA, the CDR3 is TGTGCCATCAGTGAGTCCGACACCGGGACACCCCTAGCGGGAGTTGGGTACAATGAGCAGTTCTTC.

The CDR3 nucleotides read TGTGCCAGCAGCCCCCTCCGGGGGGGTAAGCAGTTCTTC. The encoded protein is CASSPLRGGKQFF. This chain connects TRBV7-2 to TRBJ2-1, with 8 bases matching TRBD2. This CDR3 is 13 amino acids long. The trim removed 5 bases at V and 11 bases at J, leaving 8 bases unmatched. Germline V gene sequence: CDR1 SGHTA, CDR2 FQGNSA.

This clonotype was detected a few times. This rearrangement joins TRBV2 to TRBJ2-7; D not certain. V lost 3 bases and J lost 3, with 9 bases in between. The CDR3 runs to 13 residues. Per the germline V gene, CDR1 is SNHLY and CDR2 is FYNNEI. In DNA, the CDR3 is TGTGCCAGCAGTGACGGCATCAGCTACGAGCAGTACTTC. Protein: CASSDGISYEQYF.

As for this clonotype: One end of the junction is discordant with germline, which a read error may explain. The chain carries TRBV20-1 and TRBJ2-5; D gene uncertain. The CDR3 has 16 residues. Per the germline V gene, CDR1 is DFQATT and CDR2 is SNEGSKA (reference sequence). In nucleotides, the CDR3 is TGCAGTGCTAGAGATCTGTCTGCTAGTGCTAGAGAGGCCCAGTACTTC. Its protein product is CSARDLSASAREAQYF.

This clonotype has more than one count but fewer than ten. The V gene is TRBV4-2, the J gene TRBJ2-4, with D unclear. The V and J ends lost 1 base and 0 bases respectively, with 7 bases between them. The germline V gene encodes CDR1 LGHNA and CDR2 YNFKEQ. This CDR3 is built from 15 residues. In DNA, the CDR3 is TGTGCCAGCAGCCAAGTGGCCGAAGCCAAAAACATTCAGTACTTC. Protein sequence: CASSQVAEAKNIQYF.

The gene calls are TRBV28 and TRBJ1-5; D is undetermined. This CDR3 region has 12 residues. Trimming left V 3 bases short and J 6 bases short, with 6 bases between. Germline CDR1 and CDR2: MDHEN and SYDVKM. The CDR3 bases are TGTGCCAGCAGTTTTTGGTCTCAGCCCCAGCATTTT. This sequence encodes CASSFWSQPQHF.

The J gene is TRBJ2-3, the V gene TRBV4-3, with 9 bases aligning to TRBD2. The germline gives CDR1 LGHNA, CDR2 YSLEER. The CDR3 spans 16 residues. V shed 0 bases and J 6 bases; nucleotides not matched to a gene: 7. This CDR3 is CASSQEQTSGGDTQYF. The CDR3 DNA is TGCGCCAGCAGCCAAGAGCAGACTAGCGGAGGGGATACGCAGTATTTT.

The table lists this clonotype with a few counts. This sequence joins TRBV28 and TRBJ2-5; D is perhaps TRBD2 (5 bases). Looked up from germline, CDR1 is MDHEN and CDR2 is SYDVKM. Between the trimmed V and J ends, which lost 2 bases and 0 bases, there was a span of 10 bases. This CDR3 is 15 amino acids long. The CDR3 bases are TGTGCCAGCAGTTTAGAGCGGCGGAACCAAGAGACCCAGTACTTC. Amino acid sequence: CASSLERRNQETQYF.

The table lists this clonotype with many counts. The chain recombines TRBV25-1 with TRBJ1-6; 8 bases align to TRBD1. The junction had 6 bases not matched to a gene; V was cut back by 6 bases and J by 8 bases. The CDR3 runs to 14 residues. Germline V CDR1 and CDR2: MGHDK, SYGVNS. This chain's CDR3 is CASSRTGRDSPLHF. The CDR3 DNA follows: TGTGCCAGCAGCCGGACAGGGAGGGATTCACCCCTCCACTTT.

The chain's CDR3 is CASKRETYEQYF. CDR3 sequence (DNA): TGTGCCAGCAAAAGAGAGACCTACGAGCAGTACTTC. The chain links TRBV12-3 or TRBV12-4 to TRBJ2-7; D gene unclear. The CDR3 length is 12 residues. Trimming removed 7 bases at V and 2 bases at J, with 9 bases between.

This chain uses TRBV9 with TRBJ2-1, with 13 bases lining up with TRBD2. V dropped 6 bases and J dropped 9; count of bases not matched to a gene: 6. Looked up from germline, CDR1 is SGDLS and CDR2 is YYNGEE. The CDR3 runs 14 residues. CDR3 sequence: CASKRLAGGGEQFF. CDR3 DNA sequence: TGTGCCAGCAAAAGACTAGCGGGAGGAGGTGAGCAGTTCTTC.

This clonotype was seen a few times. The chain is built from TRBV13 and TRBJ2-1; 11 bases agree with TRBD1. CDR3 length: 14 amino acids. Germline V gene data show CDR1 as PRHDT and CDR2 as FYEKMQ (reference sequence). V shed 5 bases, J shed 9 bases, and the junction held 6 bases outside the gene matches. This CDR3 reads CASSRTGGFGEQFF. CDR3 DNA sequence: TGTGCCAGCAGCCGGACAGGGGGCTTCGGTGAGCAGTTCTTC.

V gene TRBV20-1 combines with J gene TRBJ2-7, with TRBD2 as a possible D gene (6 bases). Deletions cut 0 bases from V and 3 bases from J, with 15 bases between. The CDR3 runs 15 residues. Germline assignment: CDR1 DFQATT and CDR2 SNEGSKA (reference sequence). The CDR3 reads CSARDFGGTDYEQYF. The CDR3 nucleotides are TGCAGTGCTAGAGATTTTGGGGGGACTGACTACGAGCAGTACTTC.

This chain joins TRBV7-2 and TRBJ1-5; 8 bases line up with TRBD1. Trimming took 5 bases from V and 4 from J; bases not matched to a gene: 10. CDR1 and CDR2 from the germline V gene are SGHTA and FQGNSA. The CDR3 loop spans 16 amino acids. The CDR3 loop reads CASSPAGGLTNQPQHF. As DNA, the CDR3 is TGTGCCAGCAGCCCAGCAGGGGGCTTGACAAATCAGCCCCAGCATTTT.

The chain combines TRBV12-3 or TRBV12-4 with TRBJ1-2, with D possibly matching TRBD1 (6 bases). V dropped 7 bases and J dropped 5 bases, with 14 bases sitting between them. CDR3 length equals 13 residues. CDR3 sequence: CASIEQQGYGYTF. The DNA of the CDR3 is TGTGCCAGCATCGAGCAACAGGGTTATGGCTACACCTTC.

A remark on this clonotype: A much larger clone is a single base away; this may be a read error. The chain is built from TRBV4-2 and TRBJ2-7; tentative D call: TRBD2 (7 bases). The CDR3 consists of 16 residues. Germline assignment: CDR1 LGHNA and CDR2 YNFKEQ. V was pared by 0 bases and J by 3 bases, with 15 bases between. The DNA of the CDR3 is TGTGCCAGCAGCCAAGATGATGGGGGGGGCGGCTACGAGCAGTACTTC. Translated, it gives CASSQDDGGGGYEQYF.

The chain recombines TRBV6-5 with TRBJ2-3; possibly TRBD2 for D (6 bases). Germline CDR1 reads MNHEY; CDR2 reads SVGAGI. The CDR3 consists of 13 residues. Deletions cut 6 bases from V and 7 bases from J, with 14 bases between. The CDR3 DNA sequence: TGTGCCAGCAGGAGAACTAGCTCATATACGCAGTATTTT. This sequence encodes CASRRTSSYTQYF.

The chain joins TRBV4-1 to TRBJ2-1; D is ambiguous. V lost 5 bases to trimming and J lost 9 bases, with 14 bases between them. Germline V gene lookup returns CDR1 MGHRA and CDR2 YSYEKL. The CDR3 runs to 13 residues. Here the CDR3 DNA reads TGCGCCAGCAGCTCCGTGCCCGCTGGTGAGCAGTTCTTC. Translated: CASSSVPAGEQFF.

The V gene is TRBV12-5, the J gene TRBJ1-4, with D possibly TRBD1 on 5 matching bases. The CDR3 totals 14 residues. Trimming pared 6 bases from V and 0 bases from J, leaving 8 bases between. The germline V gene encodes CDR1 LGHNT and CDR2 FRNRAP. For the CDR3, the DNA is TGTGCTAGTGGCCAGACAGCAACTAATGAAAAACTGTTTTTT. Translation: CASGQTATNEKLFF. The variable domain in full, completed from reference TRBV12-5 and TRBJ1-4, reads DARVTQTPRHKVTEMGQEVTMRCQPILGHNTVFWYRQTMMQGLELLAYFRNRAPLDDSGMPKDRFSAEMPDATLATLKIQPSEPRDSAVYFCASGQTATNEKLFFGSGTQLSVL.

This clonotype was seen more than once but under ten times. This sequence joins TRBV12-3 or TRBV12-4 and TRBJ2-5; no clear D. This CDR3 spans 14 amino acids. Trimming stripped 0 bases from V and 2 bases from J, with 7 bases between. The CDR3 bases are TGTGCCAGCAGTTTAGCGGTTCTTCAAGAGACCCAGTACTTC. This translates into CASSLAVLQETQYF.

In the case of this clonotype: Germline is not matched at one junction end, which may reflect a read error. CDR3 loop: CSGRGGDQPQHF. In DNA, the CDR3 is TGCAGTGGTAGAGGGGGGGATCAGCCCCAGCATTTT. The genes are TRBV20-1 and TRBJ1-5; possibly TRBD1 for D (6 bases). This CDR3 region has 12 residues. CDR1 is DFQATT, CDR2 SNEGSKA, per germline (reference sequence).